These T cell receptor beta chains were read from a single sample in a study of OX40 agonist ivuxolimab in advanced cancers. This table comes from immunoSEQ multiplex PCR, and its TCRdb copy is limited to in-frame clones, with some not included. The sample comprises fewer than 65,000 clones, roughly 90% of which are singletons, and roughly 0.6% rests with the top ten. This specimen consisted of CD4+ or CD8+ T cells sorted from blood, obtained in a trial of the OX40 agonist ivuxolimab. Receptor source: an adult with an advanced solid tumor such as melanoma, head and neck, liver or kidney cancer. CDR3s include the opening cysteine and the closing phenylalanine or tryptophan. Each record gives: J gene, V gene, CDR3 protein.

j_gene: TRBJ1-5; v_gene: TRBV6-9; CDR3aa: CASSYRGGGQPQHF
j_gene: TRBJ2-3; v_gene: TRBV5-1; CDR3aa: CASSLGLTGESDTQYF
j_gene: TRBJ2-2; v_gene: TRBV7-3; CDR3aa: CASSLTESGELFF
j_gene: TRBJ2-5; v_gene: TRBV7-8; CDR3aa: CASSFRRTRGETQYF
j_gene: TRBJ2-1; v_gene: TRBV7-9; CDR3aa: CASGSYEQFF
j_gene: TRBJ1-6; v_gene: TRBV6-6; CDR3aa: CASSYSKSSPLHF
j_gene: TRBJ2-2; v_gene: TRBV6-1; CDR3aa: CASSEARGQGRGELFF
j_gene: TRBJ2-7; v_gene: TRBV4-1; CDR3aa: CASSRYGTSVYEQYF
j_gene: TRBJ2-5; v_gene: TRBV25-1; CDR3aa: CASSRGGPQETQYF
j_gene: TRBJ2-7; v_gene: TRBV5-8; CDR3aa: CASSIPEQRWAYEQYF
j_gene: TRBJ1-2; v_gene: TRBV5-6; CDR3aa: CASSPGTGHPRSYGYTF
j_gene: TRBJ1-1; v_gene: TRBV6-5; CDR3aa: CASQRQGNTEAFF
j_gene: TRBJ2-2; v_gene: TRBV30; CDR3aa: CAWSVLGASTGELFF
j_gene: TRBJ2-3; v_gene: TRBV7-1; CDR3aa: CASSTIQGRIDTQYF
j_gene: TRBJ1-6; v_gene: TRBV7-2; CDR3aa: CASSLVTGVASPLHF
j_gene: TRBJ2-7; v_gene: TRBV6-1; CDR3aa: CASSTLGVEQYF
j_gene: TRBJ2-7; v_gene: TRBV7-2; CDR3aa: CASSLGLTGAYEQYF
j_gene: TRBJ2-4; v_gene: TRBV20-1; CDR3aa: CSARAANIQYF
j_gene: TRBJ2-1; v_gene: TRBV5-1; CDR3aa: CASSLGVGNEQFF
j_gene: TRBJ2-3; v_gene: TRBV11-2; CDR3aa: CASNPLAGADTQYF
j_gene: TRBJ2-7; v_gene: TRBV6-1; CDR3aa: CASRFGAGEQYF
j_gene: TRBJ2-7; v_gene: TRBV7-8; CDR3aa: CASSLGLGTYEQYF